These 24 T cell receptor beta chains share one sample of origin, sequenced in a study of OX40 agonist ivuxolimab in advanced cancers. Only in-frame clones appear in the TCRdb table, and some are missing; sequencing was by immunoSEQ multiplex PCR. The data show approximately 77,000 clones, more than 80% seen once. The sample was CD4+ or CD8+ T cells sorted from blood, taken in a trial of the OX40 agonist ivuxolimab. The source of these receptors is an adult with an advanced solid tumor such as melanoma, head and neck, liver or kidney cancer.

The rearrangement joins TRBV7-3 to TRBJ1-2; 12 positions match TRBD1. The CDR3 has 14 residues. From germline, CDR1 is SGHTA and CDR2 FQGTGA. V trimming: 5 bases; J trimming: 7 bases; junction bases outside the gene matches: 5. Written as DNA, the CDR3 is TGTGCCAGCAGCCCGGGACAGGGGGCGCGTGGCTACACCTTC. As protein: CASSPGQGARGYTF. The variable domain in full, with the rest retrieved from reference TRBV7-3 and TRBJ1-2, is GAGVSQTPSNKVTEKGKYVELRCDPISGHTALYWYRQSLGQGPEFLIYFQGTGAADDSGLPNDRFFAVRPEGSVSTLKIQRTERGDSAVYLCASSPGQGARGYTFGSGTRLTVV.

As to this clone: The junction departs from germline at one end; a sequencing error may be responsible. The chain employs TRBV9 and TRBJ2-3; TRBD2 is a possible D gene (6 bases). Germline V lookup: CDR1 SGDLS, CDR2 YYNGEE. The CDR3 spans 16 residues. The CDR3 spells CASSSQGGLGTDAQYF. CDR3 DNA: TGTGCCAGCAGCTCCCAGGGAGGCCTTGGCACAGATGCGCAGTATTTT.

This chain's CDR3 is CSASETGYTF. The CDR3 nucleotides read TGCAGTGCATCGGAAACGGGCTACACCTTC. The J gene is TRBJ1-2, the V gene TRBV20-1; D not certain. Trimming took off 6 bases at V and 8 bases at J, with 10 bases between the two ends. The germline V gene encodes CDR1 DFQATT and CDR2 SNEGSKA (reference sequence). CDR3 size: 10 residues.

V gene TRBV5-1 combines with J gene TRBJ1-3, with 7 bases that match TRBD1. This CDR3 spans 15 amino acids. Germline CDR1 reads SGHRS; CDR2 reads YFSETQ. V was pared by 4 bases and J by 1 base, with 5 bases of the junction left unmatched. This chain's CDR3 is CASSESTGSGNTIYF. The CDR3 DNA sequence: TGCGCCAGCAGCGAATCGACAGGGTCTGGAAACACCATATATTTT.

The chain carries TRBV5-1 and TRBJ1-5; D is unclear. The V and J ends lost 0 bases and 3 bases respectively, with 13 bases between them. Germline CDR1 is SGHRS and CDR2 is YFSETQ. CDR3 size: 16 residues. The CDR3 reads CASSLEGGDYNQPQHF. The DNA of the CDR3 is TGCGCCAGCAGCTTGGAGGGAGGTGACTACAATCAGCCCCAGCATTTT.

The chain joins TRBV18 to TRBJ1-5, with D possibly TRBD1 on 5 matching bases. The CDR3 is 13 amino acids. V was clipped by 6 bases and J by 4 bases, with 10 bases between them. Germline CDR1 KGHSH, CDR2 LQKENI. The CDR3 nucleotides are TGTGCCAGCTCTCGGGACCAAAATCAGCCCCAGCATTTT. This codes for CASSRDQNQPQHF.

The chain uses TRBV5-6 and TRBJ2-6; 9 nucleotides line up with TRBD1. The CDR3 sequence is 18 residues long. Looked up from germline, CDR1 is SGHDT and CDR2 is YYEEEE. V was pared by 4 bases and J by 4 bases, with 12 bases of the junction left unmatched. The CDR3 DNA reads TGTGCCAGCAGCCGCGGACAGGGGAGGATTTCGGGGGCCAACGTCCTGACTTTC. Protein product: CASSRGQGRISGANVLTF.

V gene TRBV18 combines with J gene TRBJ1-4, with 9 bases that match TRBD1. The CDR3 has 17 residues. Germline V lookup: CDR1 KGHSH, CDR2 LQKENI. The V segment lost 4 bases and the J segment 5 bases; nucleotides outside the gene matches: 11. The CDR3: CASSLNTPGTGNEKLFF. The CDR3 DNA sequence: TGTGCCAGCTCACTTAATACCCCCGGGACAGGGAATGAAAAACTGTTTTTT.

This chain uses TRBV27 with TRBJ2-5; D call uncertain. With 6 bases removed from V and 5 bases from J, the gap between germline ends came to 7 bases. Germline V gene data show CDR1 as MNHEY and CDR2 as SMNVEV (reference sequence). The CDR3 sequence is 11 residues long. As DNA, the CDR3 is TGTGCCAGCAGGATGAGGGAGACCCAGTACTTC. Protein product: CASRMRETQYF.

The chain carries TRBV5-1 and TRBJ2-1; 13 nucleotides align to TRBD2. Trimming cost V 2 bases and J 0 bases; bases outside gene matches: 2. The germline CDR1 and CDR2 sequences are SGHRS and YFSETQ. CDR3 length: 17 residues. DNA of the CDR3: TGCGCCAGCAGCTTTGGACTAGCGGGAGTCTCCTACAATGAGCAGTTCTTC. It translates to CASSFGLAGVSYNEQFF.

J is TRBJ1-5 and V is TRBV4-1; possible D gene TRBD1, 5 bases. The V end was cut by 2 bases, the J end by 2 bases, with 19 bases between. Germline lookup yields CDR1 MGHRA and CDR2 YSYEKL. The CDR3 has 18 residues. The CDR3: CASSQLGTSQRGNQPQHF. CDR3 in DNA: TGCGCCAGCAGCCAACTCGGGACTTCCCAAAGGGGCAATCAGCCCCAGCATTTT.

This clone was recorded only once. This chain uses TRBV28 with TRBJ1-3; D is unclear. Germline V gene lookup returns CDR1 MDHEN and CDR2 SYDVKM. CDR3 length: 15 residues. V was trimmed by 2 bases and J by 4 bases, leaving 12 bases between them. CDR3 in amino acids: CASSLIPNTGNTIYF. The DNA for the CDR3 is TGTGCCAGCAGTTTAATACCAAACACAGGAAACACCATATATTTT.

The chain combines TRBV7-9 with TRBJ1-4; D unresolved. The CDR3 runs to 13 residues. Per germline, CDR1 SEHNR and CDR2 FQNEAQ (reference sequence). Deletions cut 5 bases from V and 3 bases from J, with 7 bases between. CDR3 amino acids: CASSPGSNEKLFF. The CDR3 DNA reads as TGTGCCAGCAGCCCTGGATCTAATGAAAAACTGTTTTTT.

The chain combines TRBV4-3 with TRBJ1-1, with unresolved D. Germline V gene lookup returns CDR1 LGHNA and CDR2 YSLEER. The V end was cut by 2 bases, the J end by 1 base, with 14 bases between. The length of the CDR3 is 16 residues. CDR3 amino acids: CASSQRRIGKNTEAFF. CDR3 coding DNA: TGCGCCAGCAGCCAACGACGAATCGGGAAGAACACTGAAGCTTTCTTT.

DNA for the CDR3: TGTGCCAGCAGCCAAGAGGGAGGGGCACGGCCCTGGGATACGCAGTATTTT. It translates to CASSQEGGARPWDTQYF. The rearrangement joins TRBV14 to TRBJ2-3; 7 bases map to TRBD2. The CDR3 extends over 17 amino acids. The ends lost 0 bases at V and 6 bases at J; junction bases unmatched: 12. Germline CDR1 SGHDN, CDR2 FVKESK.

The chain recombines TRBV7-3 with TRBJ1-5; 9 positions match TRBD1. J was trimmed by 5 bases and V by 5 bases; bases with no gene match: 1. CDR1 and CDR2 (germline): SGHTA, FQGTGA. The CDR3 is made up of 13 amino acids. CDR3 DNA: TGTGCCAGCAGCCGGGACAGGGATCAGCCCCAGCATTTT. It codes for CASSRDRDQPQHF.

The chain recombines TRBV9 with TRBJ2-7; D is unclear. Per the germline V gene, CDR1 is SGDLS and CDR2 is YYNGEE. The CDR3 has 15 residues. V dropped 0 bases and J dropped 0 bases, with 10 bases sitting between them. CDR3 nucleotides: TGTGCCAGCAGCGTAGCTGGCGGAAGCTCCTACGAGCAGTACTTC. Translated, it gives CASSVAGGSSYEQYF. Based on the CDR3 plus reference TRBV9 and TRBJ2-7, the full variable domain is DSGVTQTPKHLITATGQRVTLRCSPRSGDLSVYWYQQSLDQGLQFLIQYYNGEERAKGNILERFSAQQFPDLHSELNLSSLELGDSALYFCASSVAGGSSYEQYFGPGTRLTVT.

V gene TRBV27 combines with J gene TRBJ1-1, with 8 bases matching TRBD1. This CDR3 spans 16 amino acids. The junction had 6 bases not matched to a gene; V was cut back by 1 base and J by 2 bases. Germline lookup yields CDR1 MNHEY and CDR2 SMNVEV (reference sequence). Here the CDR3 reads CASSLYPGGTNTEAFF. CDR3 nucleotides: TGTGCCAGCAGTTTATATCCAGGGGGCACCAACACTGAAGCTTTCTTT.

V and J are TRBV6-6 and TRBJ2-1; 10 bases are shared with TRBD2. J lost 8 bases, V lost 5 bases, and 6 bases had no gene match. There are 14 residues in the CDR3. Germline values: CDR1 MNHNY, CDR2 SVGAGI (reference sequence). CDR3 bases: TGTGCCAGCAGTCAACTAGCGGGGAGGGATGAGCAGTTCTTC. Translating gives CASSQLAGRDEQFF.

This chain uses TRBV18 with TRBJ2-5; D possibly corresponds to TRBD1 (6 bases). The V gene lost 5 bases and the J gene lost 2 bases, with 9 bases spanning the gap. Germline V gene sequence: CDR1 KGHSH, CDR2 LQKENI. The CDR3 spans 13 residues. CDR3 nucleotides: TGTGCCAGCTCAACCGGACAGCAAGAGACCCAGTACTTC. This translates into CASSTGQQETQYF.

The chain employs TRBV30 and TRBJ1-2; no definite D call. The CDR3 sequence is 12 residues long. CDR1 GTSNPN and CDR2 SVGIG come from the germline V gene (reference sequence). The V end lost 1 base, the J end lost 8 bases, and 11 bases lay between the germline ends. CDR3 in amino acids: CAWSGGLGGYTF. CDR3 coding DNA: TGTGCCTGGAGTGGAGGGCTCGGCGGCTACACCTTC.

Sample share makes this clone medium-sized. The V gene is TRBV9, the J gene TRBJ2-2; 10 nucleotides line up with TRBD2. Unmatched junction bases numbered 7, after V lost 0 bases and J lost 2 bases. Germline V gives CDR1 SGDLS, CDR2 YYNGEE. The CDR3 totals 18 residues. The CDR3: CASSVDGASGGNTGELFF. In nucleotides, the CDR3 is TGTGCCAGCAGCGTAGATGGAGCTAGCGGGGGTAACACCGGGGAGCTGTTTTTT.

This clone was seen a single time. The V gene is TRBV7-7, the J gene TRBJ2-2; no reliable D call. In germline, CDR1 is SSHAT, CDR2 FNYEAQ (reference sequence). Between the trimmed V and J ends, which lost 5 bases and 0 bases, there was a span of 7 bases. This CDR3 spans 14 amino acids. Here the CDR3 reads CASSPRTNTGELFF. The CDR3 DNA reads as TGTGCCAGCAGCCCGAGAACGAACACCGGGGAGCTGTTTTTT.

The chain has TRBV4-3 and TRBJ1-1; the D gene is possibly TRBD1 (5 bases). Germline V gene data show CDR1 as LGHNA and CDR2 as YSLEER. The CDR3 sequence is 17 residues long. The V end was cut by 0 bases, the J end by 3 bases, with 17 bases between. This CDR3 reads CASSQDLYQGGDTEAFF. CDR3 DNA: TGCGCCAGCAGCCAAGACCTTTATCAGGGAGGGGACACTGAAGCTTTCTTT.